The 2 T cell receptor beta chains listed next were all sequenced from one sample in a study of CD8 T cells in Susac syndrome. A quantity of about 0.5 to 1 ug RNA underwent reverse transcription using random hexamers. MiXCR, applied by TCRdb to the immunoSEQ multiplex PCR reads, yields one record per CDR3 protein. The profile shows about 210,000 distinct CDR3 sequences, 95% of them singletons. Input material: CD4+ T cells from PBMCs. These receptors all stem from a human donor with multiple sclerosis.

The CDR3 region is CASSLLGIAGNEQFF. Written as DNA, the CDR3 is TGTGCCAGCAGCTTACTGGGTATAGCAGGAAATGAGCAGTTCTTC. The rearrangement joins TRBV7-9 to TRBJ2-1; D remains ambiguous. The CDR3 has 15 amino acids. V dropped 2 bases and J dropped 7 bases, with 15 bases sitting between them. Germline values: CDR1 SEHNR, CDR2 FQNEAQ (reference sequence).

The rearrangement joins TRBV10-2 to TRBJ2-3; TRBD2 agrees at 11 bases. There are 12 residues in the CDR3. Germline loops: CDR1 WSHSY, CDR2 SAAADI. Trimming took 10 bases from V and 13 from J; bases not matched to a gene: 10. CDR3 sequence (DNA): TGCGCCACCCGACTAGCGGGGACGGTAGAGTATTTT. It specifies CATRLAGTVEYF.